These 29 T cell receptor beta chains were sequenced from one sample in a study of T cells in Graves' hyperthyroidism and ophthalmopathy. The source material, RNA transcripts, was used to amplify TCR beta CDR3 regions. First-round RT-PCR targeting the TCR CDR3 was performed with the HTBI primer set. MiXCR was run by TCRdb on the multiplex PCR reads, yielding one entry per CDR3 protein. The table has some 580,000 distinct CDR3 sequences, roughly a sixth seen once. Material: blood. These receptors were collected from a woman in her 40s with Graves' ophthalmopathy.

This chain connects TRBV4-1 to TRBJ2-3; the match to TRBD2 covers 7 bases. After removal of 6 bases from V and 5 bases from J, the junction contained 8 bases not matched to a gene. There are 14 residues in the CDR3. Germline CDR1 MGHRA, CDR2 YSYEKL. Here the CDR3 reads CASSRRLAIDTQYF. For the CDR3, the DNA is TGCGCCAGCAGTCGTCGACTAGCTATAGATACGCAGTATTTT.

In its sample, this clonotype was seen many times. This chain links TRBV11-2 with TRBJ2-1; D may correspond to TRBD1 or TRBD2 (6 bases each). CDR3 length: 14 residues. Germline assignment: CDR1 SGHAT and CDR2 FQNNGV. Trimming left V 3 bases short and J 10 bases short, with 16 bases between. CDR3 residues: CASSLGAGNPEQFF. CDR3 bases: TGTGCCAGCAGCTTGGGGGCGGGGAACCCGGAGCAGTTCTTC. Looking up the rest from reference TRBV11-2 and TRBJ2-1 gives the full variable domain: EAGVAQSPRYKIIEKRQSVAFWCNPISGHATLYWYQQILGQGPKLLIQFQNNGVVDDSQLPKDRFSAERLKGVDSTLKIQPAKLEDSAVYLCASSLGAGNPEQFFGPGTRLTVL.

This chain connects TRBV28 to TRBJ1-5; D not resolved. Germline V lookup: CDR1 MDHEN, CDR2 SYDVKM. V lost 7 bases and J lost 1, with 11 bases in between. The CDR3 is 14 residues long. This CDR3 reads CASKVLESNQPQHF. The CDR3 DNA is TGTGCCAGCAAGGTCCTCGAGAGCAATCAGCCCCAGCATTTT.

The gene calls are TRBV4-1 and TRBJ1-1; 8 bases match TRBD1. Germline V CDR1 and CDR2: MGHRA, YSYEKL. The CDR3 has 14 amino acids. Germline trimming cut 6 bases from V and 3 bases from J; bases unmatched to any gene: 6. The CDR3 sequence: CASRGQGGYTEAFF. CDR3 DNA sequence: TGCGCCAGCAGAGGACAGGGTGGATACACTGAAGCTTTCTTT.

The J gene is TRBJ1-1, the V gene TRBV30; D is uncertain. Per the germline V gene, CDR1 is GTSNPN and CDR2 is SVGIG (reference sequence). The CDR3 runs 13 residues. V lost 5 bases to trimming and J lost 0 bases, with 10 bases between them. CDR3 region: CAWAGRLNTEAFF. CDR3 nucleotides: TGTGCCTGGGCTGGACGGCTGAACACTGAAGCTTTCTTT. The complete variable domain, with remaining parts taken from reference TRBV30 and TRBJ1-1, reads SQTIHQWPATLVQPVGSPLSLECTVEGTSNPNLYWYRQAAGRGLQLLFYSVGIGQISSEVPQNLSASRPQDRQFILSSKKLLLSDSGFYLCAWAGRLNTEAFFGQGTRLTVV.

This chain uses TRBV2 with TRBJ1-4, with TRBD1 as a possible D gene (5 bases). V lost 1 base to trimming and J lost 4 bases, with 10 bases between them. The CDR3 is 15 residues long. Germline CDR1 reads SNHLY; CDR2 reads FYNNEI. CDR3 nucleotide sequence: TGTGCCAGCAGTGAAGTAGGGGCCCTTAATGAAAAACTGTTTTTT. This encodes CASSEVGALNEKLFF.

This clonotype was seen ten or more times. This chain joins TRBV11-3 and TRBJ2-5, with a tentative D call TRBD1 (6 bases). The germline V and J ends were trimmed by 2 bases and 5 bases, with 9 bases remaining between them. The CDR3 sequence is 13 residues long. Germline values: CDR1 SGHNT, CDR2 YENEEA. The CDR3 bases are TGTGCCAGCAGCTTATCCCAGGGGGAGACCCAGTACTTC. Translating it yields CASSLSQGETQYF.

This clonotype was counted ten times or more. The chain links TRBV3-1 to TRBJ2-1; D possibly matches TRBD1 or TRBD2 (5 bases each). The CDR3 sequence is 16 residues long. The germline V gene encodes CDR1 LGHDT and CDR2 YNNKEL (reference sequence). With 1 base removed from V and 6 bases from J, the gap between germline ends came to 16 bases. CDR3 loop: CASSQAGPFEANEQFF. The CDR3 nucleotides read TGTGCCAGCAGCCAAGCGGGACCCTTTGAGGCCAATGAGCAGTTCTTC.

This clonotype was seen ten or more times. The chain has TRBV5-1 and TRBJ2-1; no firm D call. This CDR3 spans 15 amino acids. Germline CDR1 SGHRS, CDR2 YFSETQ. V lost 9 bases and J lost 2, with 18 bases in between. CDR3 in amino acids: CATPRKIGTYNEQFF. In DNA form, the CDR3 reads TGCGCCACACCCCGAAAGATTGGCACCTACAATGAGCAGTTCTTC.

The V call is TRBV6-1, the J call TRBJ2-3, with D possibly being TRBD1 (6 bases). V lost 6 bases and J 4 bases, leaving 17 bases between the germline ends. Germline CDR1 MNHNS, CDR2 SASEGT. The CDR3 is 15 amino acids. This CDR3 is CASSPGQGQSDTQYF. DNA for the CDR3: TGTGCCAGCAGCCCCGGGCAGGGGCAGTCAGATACGCAGTATTTT.

This chain uses TRBV5-6 with TRBJ2-4, with D perhaps matching TRBD1 or TRBD2 (6 bases each). The CDR3 loop spans 14 amino acids. Deletions cut 0 bases from V and 7 bases from J, with 11 bases between. Germline loops: CDR1 SGHDT, CDR2 YYEEEE. The CDR3 loop reads CASSLAGAGNIQYF. CDR3 sequence (DNA): TGTGCCAGCAGCTTGGCGGGGGCTGGGAACATTCAGTACTTC.

There are many counts of this clonotype. The gene calls are TRBV2 and TRBJ2-7; the match to TRBD2 covers 10 bases. This CDR3 is 17 amino acids long. J lost 5 bases, V lost 4 bases, and 14 bases had no gene match. Germline V gene lookup returns CDR1 SNHLY and CDR2 FYNNEI. The CDR3 region is CASSVRGPSGSLDEQYF. In nucleotides, the CDR3 is TGTGCCAGCAGTGTAAGGGGGCCTAGCGGGAGCTTAGACGAGCAGTACTTC.

This clonotype was seen more than once but under ten times. DNA for the CDR3: TGCGCCAGCAGCCAAGTTTCGGGGGGGGCCGGGGAGCTGTTTTTT. Translation: CASSQVSGGAGELFF. The J gene is TRBJ2-2, the V gene TRBV4-1; the match to TRBD2 covers 8 bases. This CDR3 is built from 15 residues. The trim removed 1 base at V and 6 bases at J, leaving 4 bases unmatched. CDR1 MGHRA and CDR2 YSYEKL come from the germline V gene.

The chain recombines TRBV5-1 with TRBJ2-1; TRBD2 agrees at 11 bases. Per germline, CDR1 SGHRS and CDR2 YFSETQ. The CDR3 covers 17 residues. After removal of 0 bases from V and 2 bases from J, the junction contained 4 bases not matched to a gene. The CDR3 here is CASSLGTSGGPYNEQFF. The CDR3 DNA sequence: TGCGCCAGCAGCTTGGGAACTAGCGGGGGCCCCTACAATGAGCAGTTCTTC.

The sample holds many counts of this clonotype. This sequence joins TRBV20-1 and TRBJ2-5; either TRBD1 or TRBD2 may supply D (5 bases each). Germline lookup yields CDR1 DFQATT and CDR2 SNEGSKA (reference sequence). The CDR3 is made up of 17 amino acids. The V end lost 1 base, the J end lost 7 bases, and 25 bases lay between the germline ends. CDR3 protein: CSARGDVAGGVIGTQYF. The CDR3 DNA follows: TGCAGTGCTAGAGGGGACGTAGCTGGAGGTGTGATTGGGACCCAGTACTTC.

This clonotype has ten or more counts. The chain recombines TRBV20-1 with TRBJ2-7; 8 bases match TRBD2. The CDR3 extends over 14 amino acids. V trimming: 5 bases; J trimming: 2 bases; junction bases outside the gene matches: 8. CDR1 DFQATT and CDR2 SNEGSKA come from the germline V gene (reference sequence). In DNA form, the CDR3 reads TGCAGTGCTTCCCTCACTAGCGGACCCTACGAGCAGTACTTC. This translates into CSASLTSGPYEQYF.

This clonotype was counted ten times or more. The gene calls are TRBV5-5 and TRBJ1-4; no definite D call. Trimming pared 4 bases from V and 10 bases from J, leaving 14 bases between. The CDR3 runs 13 residues. The germline V gene encodes CDR1 SGHKS and CDR2 YYEKEE (reference sequence). CDR3: CASSTNSVGKLFF. In DNA form, the CDR3 reads TGTGCCAGCAGCACCAATTCGGTCGGAAAACTGTTTTTT.

This clonotype was counted between two and nine times. V is TRBV3-1 and J is TRBJ2-1; TRBD1 matches 8 bases. Looked up from germline, CDR1 is LGHDT and CDR2 is YNNKEL (reference sequence). The trim removed 1 base at V and 9 bases at J, leaving 5 bases unmatched. The length of the CDR3 is 14 residues. CDR3 amino acids: CASSQAAGGSEQFF. CDR3 nucleotide sequence: TGTGCCAGCAGCCAAGCGGCAGGGGGCAGTGAGCAGTTCTTC.

This clonotype was recorded a few times. This rearrangement joins TRBV2 to TRBJ2-3; 7 bases map to TRBD2. Germline trimming cut 7 bases from V and 0 bases from J; bases unmatched to any gene: 4. Germline V gene sequence: CDR1 SNHLY, CDR2 FYNNEI. This CDR3 has 14 amino acids. CDR3 nucleotide sequence: TGTGCCAGCATGAGCGGGACTAGCACAGATACGCAGTATTTT. Its protein is CASMSGTSTDTQYF.

The genes are TRBV6-2 or TRBV6-3 and TRBJ1-1; D unclear. Trimming pared 8 bases from V and 0 bases from J, leaving 16 bases between. The CDR3 has 15 residues. Germline V lookup: CDR1 MNHEY, CDR2 SVGEGT. CDR3 in DNA: TGTGCCAGCTTTCGTGGTTTGGCCATGAACACTGAAGCTTTCTTT. This sequence encodes CASFRGLAMNTEAFF.

This clonotype was observed at least ten times. This CDR3 is CSALGLAGGRAYNEQFF. CDR3 in DNA: TGCAGTGCCCTGGGACTAGCGGGGGGGCGTGCCTACAATGAGCAGTTCTTC. This sequence joins TRBV20-1 and TRBJ2-1; 16 bases fit TRBD2. There are 17 residues in the CDR3. Germline assignment: CDR1 DFQATT and CDR2 SNEGSKA (reference sequence). V gave up 6 bases and J gave up 2 bases; unmatched junction bases: 7.

This clonotype was counted once. The genes are TRBV6-1 and TRBJ1-6; TRBD1 agrees at 7 bases. Germline CDR1 is MNHNS and CDR2 is SASEGT. CDR3 length equals 14 residues. Germline trimming cut 7 bases from V and 8 bases from J; bases unmatched to any gene: 8. The CDR3 bases are TGTGCCAGCACGCGGACAGGAACTCATTCACCCCTCCACTTT. This gives the protein CASTRTGTHSPLHF.

The CDR3 region is CAISGGGRDPNYGYTF. CDR3 coding DNA: TGTGCCATCAGTGGGGGGGGAAGGGACCCCAACTATGGCTACACCTTC. V gene TRBV10-3 combines with J gene TRBJ1-2, with D possibly matching TRBD1 (5 bases). The CDR3 totals 16 residues. Trimming pared 4 bases from V and 2 bases from J, leaving 17 bases between. Germline V gene sequence: CDR1 ENHRY, CDR2 SYGVKD.

This clonotype was detected many times. V usage is TRBV2 and J usage is TRBJ1-2, with D possibly matching TRBD1 (6 bases). CDR1 SNHLY and CDR2 FYNNEI come from the germline V gene. Trimming removed 1 base from V and 2 bases from J, with 14 bases in between. The CDR3 sequence is 16 residues long. The DNA for the CDR3 is TGTGCCAGCAGTGAAGGAAGGACAGCGGTCAACTATGGCTACACCTTC. Its translation: CASSEGRTAVNYGYTF.

This chain links TRBV28 with TRBJ2-7; D remains ambiguous. CDR1 MDHEN and CDR2 SYDVKM come from the germline V gene. The CDR3 totals 12 residues. V was trimmed by 6 bases and J by 5 bases, leaving 11 bases between them. In DNA form, the CDR3 reads TGTGCCAGCAGCTCCACCTTCAACGAGCAGTACTTC. It encodes CASSSTFNEQYF.

This clonotype occurred many times. Written as DNA, the CDR3 is TGCGCCAGCAGCTCCCAGGGAAGGACAGAACTAAGCACAGATACGCAGTATTTT. As protein: CASSSQGRTELSTDTQYF. The V and J genes are TRBV5-1 and TRBJ2-3, with D possibly being TRBD1 (6 bases). Looked up from germline, CDR1 is SGHRS and CDR2 is YFSETQ. V dropped 3 bases and J dropped 0 bases, with 20 bases sitting between them. CDR3 length equals 18 residues.

There are many counts of this clonotype. The rearrangement joins TRBV7-3 to TRBJ2-5, with 7 bases fitting TRBD1. The J segment lost 4 bases and the V segment lost 5 bases, leaving 13 bases of the junction unmatched. Germline V gene lookup returns CDR1 SGHTA and CDR2 FQGTGA. CDR3 length equals 16 residues. CDR3 amino acids: CASSRDGRQGTETQYF. In DNA, the CDR3 is TGTGCCAGCAGCCGCGATGGAAGACAGGGAACAGAGACCCAGTACTTC.

This clonotype was detected a few times. The chain has TRBV6-4 and TRBJ2-1; 7 bases match TRBD1. The ends lost 2 bases at V and 6 bases at J; junction bases unmatched: 10. Looked up from germline, CDR1 is MRHNA and CDR2 is SNTAGT. This CDR3 is built from 16 residues. The CDR3 loop reads CASSDQGQEPLNEQFF. Written as DNA, the CDR3 is TGTGCCAGCAGTGACCAAGGACAGGAGCCCCTCAATGAGCAGTTCTTC.

This clonotype was picked up one time. A much bigger clone sits one base away, suggesting this may be a read error. This chain links TRBV28 with TRBJ2-7; TRBD2 matches at 7 bases. The CDR3 contains 15 residues. CDR1 is MDHEN, CDR2 SYDVKM, per germline. For the CDR3, the DNA is TGTGCCAGCAGTTTGGGGACTACCCCTTTTCTCGAGCAGTGCTTC. This translates into CASSLGTTPFLEQCF.